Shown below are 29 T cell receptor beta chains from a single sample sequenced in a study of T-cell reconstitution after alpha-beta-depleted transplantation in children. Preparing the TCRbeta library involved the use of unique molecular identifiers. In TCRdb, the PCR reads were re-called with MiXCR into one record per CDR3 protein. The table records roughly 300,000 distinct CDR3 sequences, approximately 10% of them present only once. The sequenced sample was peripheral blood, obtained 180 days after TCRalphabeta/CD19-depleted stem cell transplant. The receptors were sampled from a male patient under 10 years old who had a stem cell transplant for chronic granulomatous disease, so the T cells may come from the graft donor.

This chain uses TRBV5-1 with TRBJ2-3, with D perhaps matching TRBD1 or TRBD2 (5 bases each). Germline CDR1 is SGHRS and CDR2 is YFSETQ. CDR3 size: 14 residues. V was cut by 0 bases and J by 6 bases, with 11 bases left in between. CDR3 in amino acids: CASSLVQGVDTQYF. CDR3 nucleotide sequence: TGCGCCAGCAGCTTGGTCCAGGGAGTCGATACGCAGTATTTT.

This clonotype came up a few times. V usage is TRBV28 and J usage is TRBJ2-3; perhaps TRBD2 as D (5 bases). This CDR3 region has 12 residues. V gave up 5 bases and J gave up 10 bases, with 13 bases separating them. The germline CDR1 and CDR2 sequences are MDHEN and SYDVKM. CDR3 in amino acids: CASSLPAASQYF. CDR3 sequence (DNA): TGTGCCAGCAGTCTACCAGCGGCCTCGCAGTATTTT.

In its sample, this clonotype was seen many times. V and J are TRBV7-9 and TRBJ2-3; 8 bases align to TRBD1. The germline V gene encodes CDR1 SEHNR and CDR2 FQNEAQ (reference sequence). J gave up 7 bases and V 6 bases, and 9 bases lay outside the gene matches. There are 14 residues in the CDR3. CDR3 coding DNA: TGTGCCAGCAGACCAGGGGGCGCGGGGAATACGCAGTATTTT. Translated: CASRPGGAGNTQYF.

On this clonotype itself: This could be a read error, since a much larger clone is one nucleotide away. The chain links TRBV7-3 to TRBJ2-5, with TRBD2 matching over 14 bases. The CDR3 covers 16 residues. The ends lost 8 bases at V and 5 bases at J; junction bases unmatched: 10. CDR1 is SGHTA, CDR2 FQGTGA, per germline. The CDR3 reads CASGPRLAGGRETQYF. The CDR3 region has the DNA TGTGCCAGCGGCCCACGACTAGCGGGAGGGCGTGAGACCCAGTACTTC.

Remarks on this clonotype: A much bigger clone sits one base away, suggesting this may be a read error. The CDR3 spells CSARKREANTETQYF. CDR3 in DNA: TGCAGTGCTAGAAAGCGGGAGGCGAACACAGAAACGCAGTATTTT. The chain links TRBV20-1 to TRBJ2-3, with 9 bases lining up with TRBD2. Germline assignment: CDR1 DFQATT and CDR2 SNEGSKA (reference sequence). The CDR3 extends over 15 amino acids.

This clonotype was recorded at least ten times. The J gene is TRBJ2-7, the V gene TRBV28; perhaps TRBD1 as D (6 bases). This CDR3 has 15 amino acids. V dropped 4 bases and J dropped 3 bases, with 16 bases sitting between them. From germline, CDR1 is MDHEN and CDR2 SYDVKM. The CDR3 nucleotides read TGTGCCAGCAGTTCCCCTACCGGGACATTCTACGAGCAGTACTTC. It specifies CASSSPTGTFYEQYF.

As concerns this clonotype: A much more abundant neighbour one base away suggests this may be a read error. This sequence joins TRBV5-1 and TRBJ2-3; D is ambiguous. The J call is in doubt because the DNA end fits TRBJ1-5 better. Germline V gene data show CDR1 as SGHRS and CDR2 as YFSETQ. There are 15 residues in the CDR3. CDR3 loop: CASSPMTSDTDTQHF. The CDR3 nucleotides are TGCGCCAGCAGTCCGATGACTAGCGACACAGATACGCAGCATTTT.

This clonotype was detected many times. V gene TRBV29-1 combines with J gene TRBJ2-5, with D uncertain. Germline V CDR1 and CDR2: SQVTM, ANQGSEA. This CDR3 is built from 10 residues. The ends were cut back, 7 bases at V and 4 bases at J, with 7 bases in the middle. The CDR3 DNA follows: TGCAGCGCCTCCCCAGAGACCCAGTACTTC. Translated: CSASPETQYF.

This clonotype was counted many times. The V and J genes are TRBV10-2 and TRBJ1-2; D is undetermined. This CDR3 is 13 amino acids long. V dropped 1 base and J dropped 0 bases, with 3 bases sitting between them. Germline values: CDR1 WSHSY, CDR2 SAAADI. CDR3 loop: CASSEWSNYGYTF. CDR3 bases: TGCGCCAGCAGTGAGTGGTCTAACTATGGCTACACCTTC.

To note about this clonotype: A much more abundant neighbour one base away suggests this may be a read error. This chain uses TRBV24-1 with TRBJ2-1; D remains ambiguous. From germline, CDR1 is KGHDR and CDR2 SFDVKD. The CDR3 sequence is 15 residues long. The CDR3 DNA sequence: TGTGCCACCAGTGCCACCAATAGGGTGTACAATGAGCCGTTCTTC. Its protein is CATSATNRVYNEPFF.

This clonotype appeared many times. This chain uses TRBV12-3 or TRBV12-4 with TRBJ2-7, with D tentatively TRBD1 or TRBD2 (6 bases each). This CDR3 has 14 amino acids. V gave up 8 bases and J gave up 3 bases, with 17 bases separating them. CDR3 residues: CASRSGGGLYEQYF. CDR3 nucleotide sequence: TGTGCCAGCCGGTCCGGGGGCGGGCTCTACGAGCAGTACTTC.

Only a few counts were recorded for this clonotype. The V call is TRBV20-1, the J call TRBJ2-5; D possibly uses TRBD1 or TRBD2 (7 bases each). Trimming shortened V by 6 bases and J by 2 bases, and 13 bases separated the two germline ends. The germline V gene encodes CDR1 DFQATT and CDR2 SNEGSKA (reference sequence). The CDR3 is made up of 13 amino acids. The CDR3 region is CSAAGGGQETQYF. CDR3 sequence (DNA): TGCAGTGCGGCAGGGGGGGGGCAAGAGACCCAGTACTTC.

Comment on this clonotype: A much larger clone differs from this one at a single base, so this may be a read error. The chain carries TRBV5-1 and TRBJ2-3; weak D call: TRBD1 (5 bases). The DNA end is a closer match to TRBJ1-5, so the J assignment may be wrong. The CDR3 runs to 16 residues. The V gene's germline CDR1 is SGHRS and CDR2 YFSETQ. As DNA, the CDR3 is TGCGCCAGCAGCTTGGCGGCAGGGAGGACCACAGATACGCAGCATTTT. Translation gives CASSLAAGRTTDTQHF.

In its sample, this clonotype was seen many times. The CDR3 sequence is CASSGGLAGRETQYF. The CDR3 DNA is TGTGCCAGCAGTGGGGGACTAGCGGGGAGAGAGACCCAGTACTTC. The chain recombines TRBV6-2 or TRBV6-3 with TRBJ2-5; the match to TRBD2 covers 13 bases. This CDR3 region has 15 residues. The junction had 4 bases not matched to a gene; V was cut back by 5 bases and J by 4 bases. Looked up from germline, CDR1 is MNHEY and CDR2 is SVGEGT.

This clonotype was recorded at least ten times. The CDR3 protein is CASSDYSYSGELFF. CDR3 DNA sequence: TGTGCCAGCAGTGACTACAGTTATTCCGGGGAGCTGTTTTTT. The gene calls are TRBV6-4 and TRBJ2-2, with unresolved D. The CDR3 is 14 residues long. Germline-derived CDR1 and CDR2 are MRHNA and SNTAGT. V was pared by 1 base and J by 6 bases, with 9 bases between.

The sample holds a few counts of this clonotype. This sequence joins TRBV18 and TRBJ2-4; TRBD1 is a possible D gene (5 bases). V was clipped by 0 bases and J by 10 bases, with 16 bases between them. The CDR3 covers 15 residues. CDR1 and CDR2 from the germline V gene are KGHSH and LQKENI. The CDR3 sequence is CASSPPLLGPEIQYF. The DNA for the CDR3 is TGTGCCAGCTCACCACCACTCTTGGGGCCCGAAATTCAGTACTTC.

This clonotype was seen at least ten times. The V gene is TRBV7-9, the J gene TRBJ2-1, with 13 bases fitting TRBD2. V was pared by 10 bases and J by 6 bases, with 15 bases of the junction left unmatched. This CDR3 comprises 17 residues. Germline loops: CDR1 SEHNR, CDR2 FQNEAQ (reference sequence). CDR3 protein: CAIPMTSGRSLRNEQFF. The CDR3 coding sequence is TGTGCCATTCCGATGACTAGCGGGAGGTCCCTCCGCAATGAGCAGTTCTTC.

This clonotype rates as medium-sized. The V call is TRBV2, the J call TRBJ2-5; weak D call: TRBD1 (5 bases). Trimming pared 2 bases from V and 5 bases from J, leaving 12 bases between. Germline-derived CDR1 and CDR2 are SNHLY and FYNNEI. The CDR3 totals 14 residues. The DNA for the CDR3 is TGTGCCAGCAGTGAACAGGGTCCGAGGGAGACCCAGTACTTC. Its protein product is CASSEQGPRETQYF.

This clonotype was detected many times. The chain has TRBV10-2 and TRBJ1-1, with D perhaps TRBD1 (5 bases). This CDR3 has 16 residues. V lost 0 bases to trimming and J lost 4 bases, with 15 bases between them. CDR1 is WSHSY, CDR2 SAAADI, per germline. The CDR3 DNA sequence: TGCGCCAGCAGTGAGTCGTCAGGGCCAGCGGGCACTGAAGCTTTCTTT. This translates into CASSESSGPAGTEAFF.

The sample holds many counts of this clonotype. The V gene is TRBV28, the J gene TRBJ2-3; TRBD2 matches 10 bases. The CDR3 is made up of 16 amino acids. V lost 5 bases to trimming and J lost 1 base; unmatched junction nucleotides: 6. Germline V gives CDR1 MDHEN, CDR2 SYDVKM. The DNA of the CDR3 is TGTGCCAGCAGTCTCGACGGACTAGCGGGCACAGATACGCAGTATTTT. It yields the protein CASSLDGLAGTDTQYF.

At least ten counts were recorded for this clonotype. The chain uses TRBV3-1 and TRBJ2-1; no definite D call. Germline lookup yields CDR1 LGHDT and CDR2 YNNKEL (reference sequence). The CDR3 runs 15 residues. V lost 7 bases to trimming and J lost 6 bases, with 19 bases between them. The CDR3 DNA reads TGTGCCAGCAACCCGTCGGGCCTTTTCGGCAATGAGCAGTTCTTC. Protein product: CASNPSGLFGNEQFF.

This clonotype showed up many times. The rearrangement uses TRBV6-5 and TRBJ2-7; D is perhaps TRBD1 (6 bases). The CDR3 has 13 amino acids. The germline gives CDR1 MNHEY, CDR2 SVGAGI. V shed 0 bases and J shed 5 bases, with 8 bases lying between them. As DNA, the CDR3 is TGTGCCAGCAGTTACTCGAACAGGGACGAGCAGTACTTC. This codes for CASSYSNRDEQYF.

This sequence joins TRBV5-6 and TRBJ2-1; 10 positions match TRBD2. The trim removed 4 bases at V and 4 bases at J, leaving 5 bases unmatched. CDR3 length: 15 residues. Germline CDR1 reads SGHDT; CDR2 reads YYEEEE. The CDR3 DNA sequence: TGTGCCAGCAGCGGGCTAGCGGGAGCATACAATGAGCAGTTCTTC. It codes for CASSGLAGAYNEQFF. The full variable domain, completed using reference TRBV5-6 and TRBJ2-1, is DAGVTQSPTHLIKTRGQQVTLRCSPKSGHDTVSWYQQALGQGPQFIFQYYEEEERQRGNFPDRFSGHQFPNYSSELNVNALLLGDSALYLCASSGLAGAYNEQFFGPGTRLTVL.

Here the CDR3 reads CASGLGPSLGGGRLAKNIQYF. The CDR3 region has the DNA TGTGCTAGTGGTTTGGGCCCCTCCCTCGGTGGGGGGAGACTAGCCAAAAACATTCAGTACTTC. This chain links TRBV12-5 with TRBJ2-4, with TRBD2 as a possible D gene (6 bases). Per germline, CDR1 LGHNT and CDR2 FRNRAP. The CDR3 is 21 amino acids. Trimming shortened V by 1 base and J by 0 bases, and 25 bases separated the two germline ends.

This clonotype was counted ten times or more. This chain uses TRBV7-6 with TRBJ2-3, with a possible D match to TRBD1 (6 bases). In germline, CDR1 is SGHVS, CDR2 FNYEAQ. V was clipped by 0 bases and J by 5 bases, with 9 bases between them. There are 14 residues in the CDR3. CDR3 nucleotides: TGTGCCAGCAGCTTAGCGTCAGGGGTAGATACGCAGTATTTT. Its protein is CASSLASGVDTQYF. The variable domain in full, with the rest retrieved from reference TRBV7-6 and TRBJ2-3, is GAGVSQSPRYKVTKRGQDVALRCDPISGHVSLYWYRQALGQGPEFLTYFNYEAQQDKSGLPNDRFSAERPEGSISTLTIQRTEQRDSAMYRCASSLASGVDTQYFGPGTRLTVL.

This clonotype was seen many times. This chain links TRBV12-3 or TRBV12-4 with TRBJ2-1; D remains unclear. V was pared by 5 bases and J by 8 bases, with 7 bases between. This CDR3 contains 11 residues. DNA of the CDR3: TGTGCCAGCAGTGAAGGGCATGAGCAGTTCTTC. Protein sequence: CASSEGHEQFF.

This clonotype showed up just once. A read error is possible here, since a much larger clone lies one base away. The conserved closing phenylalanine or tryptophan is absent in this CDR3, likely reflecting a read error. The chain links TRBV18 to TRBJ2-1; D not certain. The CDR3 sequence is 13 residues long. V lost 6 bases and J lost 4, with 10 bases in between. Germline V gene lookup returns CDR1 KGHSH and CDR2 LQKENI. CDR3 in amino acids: CASSPTQYNEQFS. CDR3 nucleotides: TGTGCCAGCTCCCCAACACAATACAATGAGCAGTTCTCC.

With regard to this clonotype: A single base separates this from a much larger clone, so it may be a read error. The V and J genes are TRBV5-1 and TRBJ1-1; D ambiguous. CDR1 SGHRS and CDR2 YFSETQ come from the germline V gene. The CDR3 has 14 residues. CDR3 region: CASSLESANIEAFF. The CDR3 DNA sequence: TGCGCCAGCAGCTTGGAGTCAGCAAACATTGAAGCTTTCTTT.

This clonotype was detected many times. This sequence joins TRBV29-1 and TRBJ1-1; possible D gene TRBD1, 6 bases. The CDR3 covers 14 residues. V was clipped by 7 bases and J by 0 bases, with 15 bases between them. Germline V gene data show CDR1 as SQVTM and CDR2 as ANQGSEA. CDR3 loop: CSAKRTVLNTEAFF. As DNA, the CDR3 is TGCAGCGCCAAAAGGACAGTTTTGAACACTGAAGCTTTCTTT.